A selection of T cell receptor beta chains follows, all from one sample in a study of blood T cell repertoires in COVID-19. Sequenced by immunoSEQ multiplex PCR; TCRdb stores in-frame clones only, minus some. The table includes about 370,000 clones, about 89% detected once. The specimen sequenced was peripheral blood. Source of these receptors: a woman aged 25 to 39 with COVID-19, enrolled during active disease. Both conserved end residues are part of each CDR3. D genes are given only for firm matches. The listing skips clone size in some rows; elsewhere it reads once, few, many or a size class.

abundance: NA; d_gene: TRBD2; j_gene: TRBJ2-2; v_gene: TRBV19; CDR3aa: CASSPWFGAGGARTGELFF; CDR3nt: TGTGCCAGTAGCCCCTGGTTTGGGGCCGGGGGGGCGAGGACCGGGGAGCTGTTTTTT
abundance: once; d_gene: TRBD1; j_gene: TRBJ1-1; v_gene: TRBV2; CDR3aa: CASSVQGAAEAFF; CDR3nt: TGTGCCAGCAGTGTACAGGGGGCCGCTGAAGCTTTCTTT
abundance: NA; d_gene: TRBD1; j_gene: TRBJ1-2; v_gene: TRBV9; CDR3aa: CASSAGTGSRGTYGYTF; CDR3nt: TGTGCCAGCAGCGCCGGGACAGGATCTCGGGGGACCTATGGCTACACCTTC
abundance: NA; d_gene: TRBD1; j_gene: TRBJ2-4; v_gene: TRBV9; CDR3aa: CASSTGQGDIQYF; CDR3nt: TGTGCCAGCAGCACCGGACAGGGAGACATTCAGTACTTC
abundance: NA; d_gene: NA; j_gene: TRBJ2-5; v_gene: TRBV5-1; CDR3aa: CASSLLGQGPYQETQYF; CDR3nt: TGCGCCAGCAGCTTGCTTGGTCAGGGGCCATACCAAGAGACCCAGTACTTC
abundance: NA; d_gene: NA; j_gene: TRBJ2-2; v_gene: TRBV5-8; CDR3aa: CASSFWLINTGELFF; CDR3nt: TGTGCCAGCAGCTTCTGGCTTATCAACACCGGGGAGCTGTTTTTT
abundance: NA; d_gene: NA; j_gene: TRBJ2-1; v_gene: TRBV5-1; CDR3aa: CASSSTSPEINEQFF; CDR3nt: TGCGCCAGCAGCTCAACTAGCCCGGAGATCAATGAGCAGTTCTTC
abundance: NA; d_gene: TRBD2; j_gene: TRBJ2-7; v_gene: TRBV2; CDR3aa: CASSEVVRGPSGGPTYEQYF; CDR3nt: TGTGCCAGCAGTGAAGTGGTTAGGGGGCCTAGCGGGGGCCCAACCTACGAGCAGTACTTC
abundance: NA; d_gene: NA; j_gene: TRBJ2-5; v_gene: TRBV7-8; CDR3aa: CASSLDHRELQETQYF; CDR3nt: TGTGCCAGCAGCTTGGATCACAGGGAACTCCAAGAGACCCAGTACTTC
abundance: NA; d_gene: NA; j_gene: TRBJ1-2; v_gene: TRBV29-1; CDR3aa: CSVGGRDYGYTF; CDR3nt: TGCAGCGTTGGGGGCAGAGACTATGGCTACACCTTC
abundance: once; d_gene: NA; j_gene: TRBJ2-1; v_gene: TRBV6-5; CDR3aa: CASSRQSSYNEQFF; CDR3nt: TGTGCCAGTTCTCGACAGAGCTCCTACAATGAGCAGTTCTTC
abundance: NA; d_gene: TRBD1; j_gene: TRBJ1-2; v_gene: TRBV4-3; CDR3aa: CASSQEIGQGVDGYTF; CDR3nt: TGCGCCAGCAGCCAAGAGATTGGACAGGGTGTAGATGGCTACACCTTC
abundance: once; d_gene: NA; j_gene: TRBJ1-1; v_gene: TRBV27; CDR3aa: CASTHAPGDEAFF; CDR3nt: TGTGCCAGCACCCATGCGCCAGGCGATGAAGCTTTCTTT
abundance: NA; d_gene: NA; j_gene: TRBJ1-6; v_gene: TRBV6-5; CDR3aa: CASSRSVGRDSPLHF; CDR3nt: TGTGCCAGCAGCCGCTCCGTGGGTCGGGATTCACCCCTCCACTTT
abundance: NA; d_gene: NA; j_gene: TRBJ1-1; v_gene: TRBV7-2; CDR3aa: CASRREGTEAFF; CDR3nt: TGTGCCAGCAGGAGGGAGGGCACTGAAGCTTTCTTT
abundance: NA; d_gene: NA; j_gene: TRBJ2-1; v_gene: TRBV7-2; CDR3aa: CASSSPRGANSYNEQFF; CDR3nt: TGTGCCAGCAGCTCCCCCCGCGGGGCGAACTCCTACAATGAGCAGTTCTTC
abundance: NA; d_gene: TRBD1; j_gene: TRBJ1-2; v_gene: TRBV4-3; CDR3aa: CASSQDGWDSHYGYTF; CDR3nt: TGCGCCAGCAGCCAAGACGGGTGGGACAGTCACTATGGCTACACCTTC
abundance: NA; d_gene: NA; j_gene: TRBJ2-7; v_gene: TRBV29-1; CDR3aa: CSVEVRQGGGEQYF; CDR3nt: TGCAGCGTTGAGGTTCGGCAGGGAGGCGGTGAGCAGTACTTC
abundance: once; d_gene: NA; j_gene: TRBJ1-5; v_gene: TRBV5-1; CDR3aa: CASSLEGYSNQPQHF; CDR3nt: TGCGCCAGCAGCTTGGAGGGGTATAGCAATCAGCCCCAGCATTTT
abundance: few; d_gene: TRBD2; j_gene: TRBJ2-1; v_gene: TRBV4-2; CDR3aa: CASSQEGGLAGRSFNEQFF; CDR3nt: TGTGCCAGCAGCCAAGAAGGGGGACTAGCGGGTAGGAGCTTCAATGAGCAGTTCTTC
abundance: NA; d_gene: NA; j_gene: TRBJ2-1; v_gene: TRBV11-2; CDR3aa: CASSLTPLDSSYNEQFF; CDR3nt: TGTGCCAGCAGCTTAACCCCCCTAGACAGTTCCTACAATGAGCAGTTCTTC
abundance: NA; d_gene: TRBD2; j_gene: TRBJ2-2; v_gene: TRBV5-4; CDR3aa: CASSSGTSPGELFF; CDR3nt: TGTGCCAGCAGCTCCGGGACTAGCCCCGGGGAGCTGTTTTTT
abundance: once; d_gene: NA; j_gene: TRBJ2-1; v_gene: TRBV29-1; CDR3aa: CSVSQLYNEQFF; CDR3nt: TGCAGCGTCTCTCAGTTATACAATGAGCAGTTCTTC
abundance: NA; d_gene: TRBD2; j_gene: TRBJ2-7; v_gene: TRBV6-5; CDR3aa: CASSPERGTSYEQYF; CDR3nt: TGTGCCAGCAGCCCCGAGCGGGGAACCTCCTACGAGCAGTACTTC
abundance: NA; d_gene: NA; j_gene: TRBJ1-4; v_gene: TRBV5-5; CDR3aa: CASSLFNEKLFF; CDR3nt: TGTGCCAGCAGCCTTTTTAATGAAAAACTGTTTTTT
abundance: NA; d_gene: NA; j_gene: TRBJ2-3; v_gene: TRBV20-1; CDR3aa: CSARPEDTQYF; CDR3nt: TGCAGTGCTAGGCCCGAGGATACGCAGTATTTT
abundance: few; d_gene: NA; j_gene: TRBJ1-5; v_gene: TRBV9; CDR3aa: CASSVAGHPGQPQHF; CDR3nt: TGTGCCAGCAGCGTAGCGGGACATCCCGGACAGCCCCAGCATTTT
abundance: NA; d_gene: NA; j_gene: TRBJ1-1; v_gene: TRBV15; CDR3aa: CATSRGNTEAFF; CDR3nt: TGTGCCACCAGCCGGGGAAACACTGAAGCTTTCTTT
abundance: NA; d_gene: TRBD1; j_gene: TRBJ1-2; v_gene: TRBV28; CDR3aa: CASSPGQGYGYTF; CDR3nt: TGTGCCAGCAGTCCGGGACAGGGTTATGGCTACACCTTC
abundance: NA; d_gene: TRBD1; j_gene: TRBJ2-1; v_gene: TRBV9; CDR3aa: CASAGSGTGYNEQFF; CDR3nt: TGTGCCAGCGCTGGAAGCGGGACAGGGTACAATGAGCAGTTCTTC
abundance: once; d_gene: NA; j_gene: TRBJ2-7; v_gene: TRBV15; CDR3aa: CATSRGLTYEQYF; CDR3nt: TGTGCCACCAGCAGAGGACTTACCTACGAGCAGTACTTC
abundance: NA; d_gene: NA; j_gene: TRBJ2-2; v_gene: TRBV7-8; CDR3aa: CASSLASRGNTGELFF; CDR3nt: TGTGCCAGCAGCTTAGCCTCGCGGGGGAACACCGGGGAGCTGTTTTTT
abundance: NA; d_gene: TRBD1; j_gene: TRBJ2-7; v_gene: TRBV5-5; CDR3aa: CASSWGDRGLYEQYF; CDR3nt: TGTGCCAGCAGCTGGGGGGACAGGGGATTGTACGAGCAGTACTTC
abundance: NA; d_gene: TRBD1; j_gene: TRBJ2-1; v_gene: TRBV10-3; CDR3aa: CAISDRDRGMDEQFF; CDR3nt: TGTGCCATCAGTGACCGGGACAGGGGTATGGATGAGCAGTTCTTC
abundance: NA; d_gene: NA; j_gene: TRBJ2-1; v_gene: TRBV9; CDR3aa: CASSVEGGDTEQFF; CDR3nt: TGTGCCAGCAGCGTAGAGGGGGGGGACACTGAGCAGTTCTTC
abundance: NA; d_gene: NA; j_gene: TRBJ2-3; v_gene: TRBV11-2; CDR3aa: CASSLDKRWIDTQYF; CDR3nt: TGTGCCAGCAGCTTAGATAAGAGGTGGATAGATACGCAGTATTTT
abundance: once; d_gene: NA; j_gene: TRBJ2-1; v_gene: TRBV28; CDR3aa: CASSTEMSQGQFF; CDR3nt: TGTGCCAGCAGTACCGAAATGTCCCAGGGGCAGTTCTTC
abundance: NA; d_gene: NA; j_gene: TRBJ1-5; v_gene: TRBV28; CDR3aa: CASSRTSNQPQHF; CDR3nt: TGTGCCAGCAGTCGCACAAGCAATCAGCCCCAGCATTTT
abundance: NA; d_gene: TRBD1; j_gene: TRBJ1-2; v_gene: TRBV12-3/TRBV12-4; CDR3aa: CASSFDRGRGYTF; CDR3nt: TGTGCCAGCAGTTTCGACAGGGGAAGGGGCTACACCTTC
abundance: NA; d_gene: NA; j_gene: TRBJ2-5; v_gene: TRBV6-5; CDR3aa: CASSPAGEGETQYF; CDR3nt: TGTGCCAGCAGTCCCGCAGGGGAGGGAGAGACCCAGTACTTC
abundance: NA; d_gene: TRBD1; j_gene: TRBJ2-5; v_gene: TRBV28; CDR3aa: CASRRQGANVETQYF; CDR3nt: TGTGCCAGCAGGAGACAGGGGGCGAATGTTGAGACCCAGTACTTC
abundance: NA; d_gene: TRBD1; j_gene: TRBJ2-2; v_gene: TRBV6-5; CDR3aa: CASRGTGTTGELFF; CDR3nt: TGTGCCAGCAGGGGGACAGGGACAACCGGGGAGCTGTTTTTT
abundance: NA; d_gene: NA; j_gene: TRBJ1-6; v_gene: TRBV12-3/TRBV12-4; CDR3aa: CASARVNNSPLHF; CDR3nt: TGTGCCAGCGCCAGGGTGAATAATTCACCCCTCCACTTT
abundance: few; d_gene: TRBD1; j_gene: TRBJ2-7; v_gene: TRBV2; CDR3aa: CASSAGQGSRYEQYF; CDR3nt: TGTGCCAGCAGTGCCGGACAGGGGAGTAGGTACGAGCAGTACTTC
abundance: NA; d_gene: NA; j_gene: TRBJ1-2; v_gene: TRBV2; CDR3aa: CASRPERSLYGYTF; CDR3nt: TGTGCCAGCAGGCCCGAGCGGTCTCTCTATGGCTACACCTTC
abundance: once; d_gene: NA; j_gene: TRBJ1-5; v_gene: TRBV28; CDR3aa: CASSLGGAQPQHF; CDR3nt: TGTGCCAGCAGTTTAGGGGGCGCTCAGCCCCAGCATTTT
abundance: NA; d_gene: NA; j_gene: TRBJ1-6; v_gene: TRBV4-1; CDR3aa: CASSLREADSPLHF; CDR3nt: TGCGCCAGCAGCCTGCGTGAGGCGGATTCACCCCTCCACTTT
abundance: NA; d_gene: TRBD2; j_gene: TRBJ2-1; v_gene: TRBV27; CDR3aa: CASSLRGRVDNEQFF; CDR3nt: TGTGCCAGCAGTTTACGGGGGAGGGTCGACAATGAGCAGTTCTTC
abundance: NA; d_gene: TRBD1; j_gene: TRBJ1-6; v_gene: TRBV15; CDR3aa: CATSRLPGQASSYNSPLHF; CDR3nt: TGTGCCACCAGCAGATTACCGGGACAGGCAAGCTCCTATAATTCACCCCTCCACTTT